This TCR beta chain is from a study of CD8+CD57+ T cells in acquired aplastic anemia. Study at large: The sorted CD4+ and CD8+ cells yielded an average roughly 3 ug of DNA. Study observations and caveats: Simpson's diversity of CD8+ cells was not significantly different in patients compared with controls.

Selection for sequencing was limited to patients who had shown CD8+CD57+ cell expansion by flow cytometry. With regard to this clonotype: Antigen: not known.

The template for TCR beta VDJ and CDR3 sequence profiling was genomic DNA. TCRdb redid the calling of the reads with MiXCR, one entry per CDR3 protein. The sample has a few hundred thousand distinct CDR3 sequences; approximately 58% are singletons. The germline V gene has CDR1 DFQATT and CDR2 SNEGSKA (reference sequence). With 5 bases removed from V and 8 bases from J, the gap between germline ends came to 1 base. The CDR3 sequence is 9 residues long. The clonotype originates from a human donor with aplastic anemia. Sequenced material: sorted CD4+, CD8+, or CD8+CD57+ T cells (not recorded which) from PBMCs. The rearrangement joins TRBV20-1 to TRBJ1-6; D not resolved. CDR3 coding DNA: TGCAGTGCTTATTCACCCCTCCACTTT. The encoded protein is CSAYSPLHF.